Presented here are 10 T cell receptor beta chains from one specimen sequenced in a study of blood T cells in healthy people across ages. The second PCR ran about 6 to 11 cycles with a sample-barcoded 5' primer and J-beta primers. MiXCR was run by TCRdb on the 5' RACE reads, yielding one entry per CDR3 protein. The sample has over 600,000 distinct CDR3 sequences; 20% to 25% are singletons. Sequencing was carried out using blood. The receptors were gathered from a man in his 70s in good health.

This clonotype was counted ten times or more. J is TRBJ2-5 and V is TRBV2, with D possibly called TRBD1 or TRBD2 (6 bases each). The CDR3 is 13 amino acids. V lost 6 bases and J lost 5, with 13 bases in between. The germline V gene encodes CDR1 SNHLY and CDR2 FYNNEI. DNA of the CDR3: TGTGCCAGCAGAGGGGTAGGGGGGGAGACCCAGTACTTC. This codes for CASRGVGGETQYF.

In this sample, this clonotype turned up a few times. V is TRBV7-9 and J is TRBJ1-6, with 7 nucleotides matching TRBD1. The CDR3 sequence is 15 residues long. V lost 5 bases and J lost 5; bases outside the gene matches: 6. Germline assignment: CDR1 SEHNR and CDR2 FQNEAQ (reference sequence). CDR3 in amino acids: CASSPSDRDNSPLHF. CDR3 nucleotide sequence: TGTGCCAGCAGCCCTAGCGACAGGGATAATTCACCCCTCCACTTT. Full variable domain (outside the CDR3, taken from reference TRBV7-9 and TRBJ1-6): DTGVSQNPRHKITKRGQNVTFRCDPISEHNRLYWYRQTLGQGPEFLTYFQNEAQLEKSRLLSDRFSAERPKGSFSTLEIQRTEQGDSAMYLCASSPSDRDNSPLHFGNGTRLTVT.

The chain is built from TRBV20-1 and TRBJ1-1, with 7 bases that match TRBD1. Trimming took 7 bases from V and 1 from J; bases not matched to a gene: 6. Germline V gives CDR1 DFQATT, CDR2 SNEGSKA (reference sequence). The CDR3 is 13 residues long. CDR3 sequence: CSGPGQTNTEAFF. CDR3 in DNA: TGCAGTGGTCCGGGACAGACGAACACTGAAGCTTTCTTT.

This clonotype has just a few counts. The chain recombines TRBV28 with TRBJ2-6; the match to TRBD1 covers 7 bases. The V and J ends lost 3 bases and 10 bases, in that order; junction bases with no gene match: 3. The germline gives CDR1 MDHEN, CDR2 SYDVKM. This CDR3 has 13 amino acids. DNA for the CDR3: TGTGCCAGCAGTTTGGGGGACAGAAACGTCCTGACTTTC. Translated: CASSLGDRNVLTF.

There are a few counts of this clonotype. The rearrangement uses TRBV7-9 and TRBJ2-5; D possibly corresponds to TRBD2 (6 bases). Germline CDR1 is SEHNR and CDR2 is FQNEAQ (reference sequence). CDR3 length: 15 residues. V was trimmed by 5 bases and J by 4 bases, leaving 17 bases between them. The CDR3 sequence is CASSVKGGTTETQYF. CDR3 nucleotides: TGTGCCAGCAGCGTCAAGGGCGGGACCACAGAGACCCAGTACTTC.

This clonotype occurred a few times. This chain connects TRBV20-1 to TRBJ1-2, with D possibly TRBD1 on 5 matching bases. The CDR3 runs 16 residues. V lost 0 bases, J lost 2 bases, and 16 bases lay in between. Germline lookup yields CDR1 DFQATT and CDR2 SNEGSKA (reference sequence). The CDR3 DNA sequence: TGCAGTGCTAGAGACTACCGTGGGGGGGTAAACTATGGCTACACCTTC. Amino acid sequence: CSARDYRGGVNYGYTF.

Comments on this clonotype: One junction end does not reproduce the germline sequence, and a read error may be involved. The rearrangement uses TRBV2 and TRBJ2-4; the D gene is possibly TRBD1 (5 bases). Germline lookup yields CDR1 SNHLY and CDR2 FYNNEI. The CDR3 runs to 12 residues. CDR3 DNA sequence: TGTGCCAGCGGGTCCCAAATGGACATTCAGTCCTTC. This encodes CASGSQMDIQSF. The whole variable domain, remainder taken from reference TRBV2 and TRBJ2-4, is EPEVTQTPSHQVTQMGQEVILRCVPISNHLYFYWYRQILGQKVEFLVSFYNNEISEKSEIFDDQFSVERPDGSNFTLKIRSTKLEDSAMYFCASGSQMDIQSFGAGTRLSVL.

V is TRBV29-1 and J is TRBJ2-7; D is perhaps TRBD1 (5 bases). Between the trimmed V and J ends, which lost 5 bases and 3 bases, there was a span of 11 bases. The germline V gene encodes CDR1 SQVTM and CDR2 ANQGSEA. This CDR3 contains 12 residues. The CDR3 reads CSVFSGFYEQYF. In nucleotides, the CDR3 is TGCAGCGTTTTTTCAGGGTTCTACGAGCAGTACTTC.

This clonotype was counted between two and nine times. J is TRBJ2-1 and V is TRBV29-1; the D gene is possibly TRBD1 (6 bases). Between the trimmed V and J ends, which lost 6 bases and 7 bases, there was a span of 19 bases. The CDR3 covers 14 residues. Germline CDR1 is SQVTM and CDR2 is ANQGSEA. CDR3 nucleotide sequence: TGCAGCGTCCTAGGACAGATGTCTTCTAATGAGCAGTTCTTC. Translation gives CSVLGQMSSNEQFF.

This clonotype was counted a few times. The chain employs TRBV20-1 and TRBJ2-5, with 8 bases that match TRBD1. This CDR3 region has 14 residues. The germline gives CDR1 DFQATT, CDR2 SNEGSKA (reference sequence). This CDR3 is CSTRWDRYQETQYF. The CDR3 region has the DNA TGCTCCACGCGGTGGGACAGGTACCAAGAGACCCAGTACTTC.